Here is one T cell receptor beta chain with its context. Its antigen is not known. The CDR3 runs to 15 residues. Germline V gives CDR1 DFQATT, CDR2 SNEGSKA (reference sequence). V shed 6 bases and J 3 bases; nucleotides not matched to a gene: 14. The record originates from a study of response to subunit inactivated influenza vaccine. Study-wide findings and caveats: Authors suggested few new T cells are recruited by each seasonal influenza vaccination.

Using its own MiXCR run on the RT-PCR reads, TCRdb lists one record per CDR3 protein. The table has around 530,000 distinct CDR3 sequences, about 15% seen once; the top ten hold 3% to 3.5%. The chain uses TRBV20-1 and TRBJ2-7, with 7 bases identical to TRBD1. The origin of this receptor is a man aged 50 to 69 who received an inactivated influenza vaccine. Specimen: CD4+ T cells sorted from PBMCs, collected about 23 months after vaccination. The CDR3 loop reads CSATSWDRAYYEQYF. In DNA form, the CDR3 reads TGCAGTGCCACTTCCTGGGACAGAGCATACTACGAGCAGTACTTC.